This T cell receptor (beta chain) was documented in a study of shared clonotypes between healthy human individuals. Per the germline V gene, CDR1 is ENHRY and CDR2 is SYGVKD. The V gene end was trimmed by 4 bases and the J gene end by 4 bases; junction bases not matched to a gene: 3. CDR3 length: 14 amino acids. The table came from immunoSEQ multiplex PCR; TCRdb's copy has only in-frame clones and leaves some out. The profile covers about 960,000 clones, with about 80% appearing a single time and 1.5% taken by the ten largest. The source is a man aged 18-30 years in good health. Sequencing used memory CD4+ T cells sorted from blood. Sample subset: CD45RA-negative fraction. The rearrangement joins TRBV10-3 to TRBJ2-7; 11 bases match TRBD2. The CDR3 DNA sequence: TGTGCCATCAGTGGGGCTAGCGGGAGGTACGAGCAGTACTTC. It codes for CAISGASGRYEQYF.